The source of this TCR beta chain is a study of blood T cell repertoires in COVID-19. Study details: Specimens from acute and convalescent COVID-19 originated in the United States, Italy and Spain. PBMCs, B-cell-depleted T cells, or T cells provided the cDNA or gDNA that made up the material.

V lost 7 bases, J lost 2 bases, and 6 bases stayed unmatched. The CDR3 is made up of 14 amino acids. Germline lookup yields CDR1 MNHEY and CDR2 SVGAGI. In the authors' workflow: Using reference gene primer amplification, nucleated cell counts were estimated. Repertoires were generated with immunoSEQ multiplex PCR, while TCRdb's copy carries only in-frame clones and drops some. D and trimming come from the DNA, and the V and J calls and clone size come from that table. The repertoire consists of over 70,000 clones, with more than 70% occurring once and the leading ten covering 16%. The sequenced sample was peripheral blood. The receptor comes from a man between 65 and 85 years old with active or convalescent COVID-19. The V and J genes are TRBV6-5 and TRBJ2-7; 9 bases agree with TRBD1. The CDR3 DNA follows: TGTGCCAGCATCCTGGGACAGGGACCCTACGAGCAGTACTTC. This encodes CASILGQGPYEQYF.